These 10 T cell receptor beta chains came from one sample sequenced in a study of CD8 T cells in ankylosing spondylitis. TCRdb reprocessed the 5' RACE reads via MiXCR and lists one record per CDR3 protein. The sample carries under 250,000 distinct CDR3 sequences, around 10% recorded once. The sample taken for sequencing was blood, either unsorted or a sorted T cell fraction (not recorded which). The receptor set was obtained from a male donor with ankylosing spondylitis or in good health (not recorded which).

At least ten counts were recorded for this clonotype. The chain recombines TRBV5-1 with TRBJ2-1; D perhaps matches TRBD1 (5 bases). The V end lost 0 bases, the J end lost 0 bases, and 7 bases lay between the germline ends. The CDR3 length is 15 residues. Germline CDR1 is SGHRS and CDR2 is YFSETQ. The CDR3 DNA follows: TGCGCCAGCAGCTTGGGGGGCGGCTCCTACAATGAGCAGTTCTTC. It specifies CASSLGGGSYNEQFF. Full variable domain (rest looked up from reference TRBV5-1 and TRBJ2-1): KAGVTQTPRYLIKTRGQQVTLSCSPISGHRSVSWYQQTPGQGLQFLFEYFSETQRNKGNFPGRFSGRQFSNSRSEMNVSTLELGDSALYLCASSLGGGSYNEQFFGPGTRLTVL.

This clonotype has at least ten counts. The CDR3 coding sequence is TGTGCCACCAGCGGAATGGACAGGATCTCTGAAGCTTTCTTT. Translating gives CATSGMDRISEAFF. J is TRBJ1-1 and V is TRBV15, with 7 bases that match TRBD1. CDR3 length: 14 amino acids. The germline CDR1 and CDR2 sequences are LNHNV and YYDKDF (reference sequence). V shed 5 bases and J 6 bases; nucleotides not matched to a gene: 9.

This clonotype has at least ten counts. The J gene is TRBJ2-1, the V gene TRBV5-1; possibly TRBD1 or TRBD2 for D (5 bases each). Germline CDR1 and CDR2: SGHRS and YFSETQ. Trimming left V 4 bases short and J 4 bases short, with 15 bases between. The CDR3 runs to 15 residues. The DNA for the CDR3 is TGCGCCAGCAGCGGAGGACCTTGGGGGTACAATGAGCAGTTCTTC. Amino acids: CASSGGPWGYNEQFF.

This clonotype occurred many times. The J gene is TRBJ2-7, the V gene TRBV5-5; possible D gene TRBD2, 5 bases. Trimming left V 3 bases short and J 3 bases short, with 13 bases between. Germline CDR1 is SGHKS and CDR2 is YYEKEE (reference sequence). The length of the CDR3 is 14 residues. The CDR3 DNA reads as TGTGCCAGCAGCTATGGAGGACGGAGCTACGAGCAGTACTTC. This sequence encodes CASSYGGRSYEQYF.

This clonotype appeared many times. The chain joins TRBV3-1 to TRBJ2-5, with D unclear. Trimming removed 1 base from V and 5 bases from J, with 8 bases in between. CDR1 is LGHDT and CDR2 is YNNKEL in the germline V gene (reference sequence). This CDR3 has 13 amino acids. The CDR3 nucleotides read TGTGCCAGCAGCCAAGGGGAAGGCGAGACCCAGTACTTC. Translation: CASSQGEGETQYF.

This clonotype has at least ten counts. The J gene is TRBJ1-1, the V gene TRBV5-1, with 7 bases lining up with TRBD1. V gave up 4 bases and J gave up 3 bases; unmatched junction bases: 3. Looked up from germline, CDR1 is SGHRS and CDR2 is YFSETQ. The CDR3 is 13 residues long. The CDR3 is CASSAGTDTEAFF. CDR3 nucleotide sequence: TGCGCCAGCAGCGCCGGGACAGACACTGAAGCTTTCTTT.

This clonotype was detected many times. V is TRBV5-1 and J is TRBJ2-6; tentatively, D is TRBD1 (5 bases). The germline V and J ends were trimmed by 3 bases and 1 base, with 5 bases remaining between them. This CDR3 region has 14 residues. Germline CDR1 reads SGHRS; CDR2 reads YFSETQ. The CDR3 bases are TGCGCCAGCAGCTCAGGGTCTGGGGCCAACGTCCTGACTTTC. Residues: CASSSGSGANVLTF.

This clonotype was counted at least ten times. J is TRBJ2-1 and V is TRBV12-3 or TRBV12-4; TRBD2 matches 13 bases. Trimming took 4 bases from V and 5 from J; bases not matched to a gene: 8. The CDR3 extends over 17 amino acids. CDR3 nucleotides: TGTGCCAGCAGTTCCCATGGACTAGCGGGAGTGGACAATGAGCAGTTCTTC. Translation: CASSSHGLAGVDNEQFF.

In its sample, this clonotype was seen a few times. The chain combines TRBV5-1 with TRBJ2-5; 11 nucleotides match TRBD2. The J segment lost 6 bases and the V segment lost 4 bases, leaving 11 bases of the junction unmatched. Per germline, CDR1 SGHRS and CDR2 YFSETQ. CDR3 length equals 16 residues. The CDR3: CASSREIAGGRQTQYF. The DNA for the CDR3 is TGCGCCAGCAGCCGTGAAATAGCGGGAGGGAGGCAGACCCAGTACTTC.

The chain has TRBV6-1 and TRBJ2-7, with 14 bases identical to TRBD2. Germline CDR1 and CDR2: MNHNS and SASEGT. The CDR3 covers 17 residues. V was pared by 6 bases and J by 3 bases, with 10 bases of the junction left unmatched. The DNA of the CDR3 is TGTGCCAGCAGCCTGGGACTAGCGGGGGTGCTAGACTACGAGCAGTACTTC. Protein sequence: CASSLGLAGVLDYEQYF.